This record covers a single T cell receptor beta chain. This entry is derived from a study of T cells after yellow fever vaccination. TCRdb re-derived calls from the 5' RACE reads in MiXCR, one entry per CDR3 protein. The table shows about 550,000 distinct CDR3 sequences, with 15% to 20% occurring only once. This CDR3 is 15 amino acids long. CDR1 is SGHTA, CDR2 FQGNSA, per germline. The V gene lost 2 bases and the J gene lost 0 bases, with 9 bases spanning the gap. The V gene is TRBV7-2, the J gene TRBJ2-3; D is uncertain. The sample here was PBMCs, taken 15 days after the yellow fever booster vaccination. This TCR derives from a man aged 25-40 years who received the YFV17D yellow fever vaccine. DNA of the CDR3: TGTGCCAGCAGCTTACTCAGCCATAGCACAGATACGCAGTATTTT. It is translated as CASSLLSHSTDTQYF.